The 27 T cell receptor beta chains in this list originate from one sample, sequenced in a study of CD4 T cells in relation to SARS-CoV-2 and coronaviruses. TCRdb's copy holds only in-frame clones and misses some; the assay was immunoSEQ multiplex PCR. The sample consists of more than 25,000 clones, approximately 75% of them appearing once. Their antigen targets remain unknown. CD4+ T cells from unexposed donors were obtained before the COVID-19 pandemic (2011-2018). After nine to ten days of culture, CD4+ T cells were isolated. The material sequenced was CD4+ T cells from PBMCs, cultured in vitro. Source of these receptors: a human donor in good health.

In its sample, this clone was seen a few times. The CDR3 region is CASSVGTSYSTDTQYF. As DNA, the CDR3 is TGTGCCAGCAGCGTCGGGACTAGCTATAGCACAGATACGCAGTATTTT. The rearrangement uses TRBV9 and TRBJ2-3; 9 positions agree with TRBD2. Germline lookup yields CDR1 SGDLS and CDR2 YYNGEE. This CDR3 region has 16 residues. J lost 0 bases, V lost 2 bases, and 4 bases had no gene match. Full variable domain (remainder filled in from reference TRBV9 and TRBJ2-3): DSGVTQTPKHLITATGQRVTLRCSPRSGDLSVYWYQQSLDQGLQFLIQYYNGEERAKGNILERFSAQQFPDLHSELNLSSLELGDSALYFCASSVGTSYSTDTQYFGPGTRLTVL.

The rearrangement links TRBV29-1 to TRBJ1-2; D unresolved. V shed 6 bases and J shed 9 bases, with 20 bases lying between them. Germline V gene sequence: CDR1 SQVTM, CDR2 ANQGSEA. There are 13 residues in the CDR3. Written as DNA, the CDR3 is TGCAGCGTGGGAAAGGACGGTAGTGGAAGCTACACCTTC. Its protein is CSVGKDGSGSYTF.

The chain has TRBV28 and TRBJ1-5; weak D call: TRBD1 (5 bases). V lost 5 bases to trimming and J lost 6 bases, with 17 bases between them. This CDR3 contains 15 residues. CDR1 and CDR2 (germline): MDHEN, SYDVKM. The CDR3 is CASSTPRGGVQPQHF. CDR3 DNA: TGTGCCAGCAGTACCCCTCGGGGGGGGGTTCAGCCCCAGCATTTT.

The chain couples TRBV6-5 to TRBJ2-5; the D call may be TRBD1 or TRBD2 (5 bases each). CDR3 size: 16 residues. From germline, CDR1 is MNHEY and CDR2 SVGAGI. The germline V and J ends were trimmed by 2 bases and 1 base, with 14 bases remaining between them. In DNA form, the CDR3 reads TGTGCCAGCAGTTACGTGCGAGGGGAAGTCCAAGAGACCCAGTACTTC. It is translated as CASSYVRGEVQETQYF.

The rearrangement joins TRBV4-2 to TRBJ2-3, with TRBD2 matching over 11 bases. Germline V gene data show CDR1 as LGHNA and CDR2 as YNFKEQ. V was clipped by 1 base and J by 1 base; unmatched bases: 4. This CDR3 is built from 17 residues. CDR3 in amino acids: CASSQVSGRARTDTQYF. The CDR3 DNA sequence: TGTGCCAGCAGCCAAGTTAGCGGGAGGGCGCGCACAGATACGCAGTATTTT.

V is TRBV2 and J is TRBJ1-6; 10 bases line up with TRBD1. V lost 7 bases to trimming and J lost 6 bases; unmatched junction nucleotides: 3. This CDR3 has 14 amino acids. CDR1 and CDR2 (germline): SNHLY, FYNNEI. CDR3 DNA sequence: TGTGCCAGCAACGGACAGGGGGGTAATTCACCCCTCCACTTT. Its protein is CASNGQGGNSPLHF.

This clone has a handful of counts. V is TRBV7-6 and J is TRBJ1-1, with D hard to call. V lost 5 bases to trimming and J lost 0 bases, with 13 bases between them. The CDR3 consists of 15 residues. Germline CDR1 reads SGHVS; CDR2 reads FNYEAQ. CDR3 in DNA: TGTGCCAGCAGCGACGTCGGAGGGATGAACACTGAAGCTTTCTTT. It specifies CASSDVGGMNTEAFF.

The chain is built from TRBV5-1 and TRBJ2-1, with 7 positions matching TRBD2. V shed 3 bases, J shed 3 bases, and the junction held 9 bases outside the gene matches. The CDR3 is made up of 16 amino acids. CDR1 is SGHRS, CDR2 YFSETQ, per germline. The CDR3 DNA reads TGCGCCAGCAGCTCGGCGAGGGACTACCGCTACAATGAGCAGTTCTTC. Its protein is CASSSARDYRYNEQFF.

To note about this clone: One junction end disagrees with the germline gene, perhaps due to a read error. CDR3 in amino acids: CASSHSTANYGYTF. The CDR3 region has the DNA TGTGCCAGCAGTCACTCGACAGCTAACTATGGCTACACCTTC. This chain connects TRBV6-5 to TRBJ1-2, with D possibly TRBD1 on 5 matching bases. The CDR3 length is 14 residues. Germline CDR1 and CDR2: MNHEY and SVGAGI.

V usage is TRBV11-2 and J usage is TRBJ2-1, with TRBD1 as a possible D gene (6 bases). Trimming shortened V by 0 bases and J by 2 bases, and 11 bases separated the two germline ends. Per the germline V gene, CDR1 is SGHAT and CDR2 is FQNNGV. There are 16 residues in the CDR3. As DNA, the CDR3 is TGTGCCAGCAGCTTAGATGGGGGCACGACCTACAATGAGCAGTTCTTC. It encodes CASSLDGGTTYNEQFF. The whole variable domain, filled in from reference TRBV11-2 and TRBJ2-1, reads EAGVAQSPRYKIIEKRQSVAFWCNPISGHATLYWYQQILGQGPKLLIQFQNNGVVDDSQLPKDRFSAERLKGVDSTLKIQPAKLEDSAVYLCASSLDGGTTYNEQFFGPGTRLTVL.

There are a few counts of this clone. The V and J genes are TRBV15 and TRBJ1-2, with a weak D call TRBD1 (5 bases). V lost 5 bases to trimming and J lost 4 bases, with 14 bases between them. Germline lookup yields CDR1 LNHNV and CDR2 YYDKDF (reference sequence). This CDR3 comprises 14 residues. The CDR3 DNA reads TGTGCCACCAGCTCAGGGAGAGCCTTCTATGGCTACACCTTC. Its translation: CATSSGRAFYGYTF.

The chain combines TRBV6-6 with TRBJ1-2; possible D gene TRBD1, 6 bases. Deletions cut 10 bases from V and 4 bases from J, with 19 bases between. Germline V gene lookup returns CDR1 MNHNY and CDR2 SVGAGI (reference sequence). This CDR3 spans 14 amino acids. The CDR3 protein is CATTRIQGSYGYTF. The CDR3 bases are TGTGCCACCACCCGAATACAGGGTTCCTATGGCTACACCTTC.

This chain uses TRBV18 with TRBJ2-5; no definite D call. Germline loops: CDR1 KGHSH, CDR2 LQKENI. CDR3 length: 12 residues. V dropped 3 bases and J dropped 0 bases, with 2 bases sitting between them. In DNA, the CDR3 is TGTGCCAGCTCACCTAACCAAGAGACCCAGTACTTC. It encodes CASSPNQETQYF.

This clone was counted a few times. This chain links TRBV5-1 with TRBJ1-2, with D unclear. Germline V gene data show CDR1 as SGHRS and CDR2 as YFSETQ. V lost 0 bases, J lost 3 bases, and 12 bases lay in between. CDR3 length equals 15 residues. The DNA of the CDR3 is TGCGCCAGCAGCTTGGATCTGGGCGGATACTATGGCTACACCTTC. It codes for CASSLDLGGYYGYTF.

In its sample, this clone ranks as medium-sized (0.01 to 0.1%). The chain carries TRBV18 and TRBJ2-7; D call uncertain. The CDR3 runs to 15 residues. The V gene lost 1 base and the J gene lost 0 bases, with 10 bases spanning the gap. Germline V gene lookup returns CDR1 KGHSH and CDR2 LQKENI. For the CDR3, the DNA is TGTGCCAGCTCACCACTGGGCAGTACCTCCTACGAGCAGTACTTC. This gives the protein CASSPLGSTSYEQYF.

This clone occurred a few times. J is TRBJ1-6 and V is TRBV28, with a tentative D call TRBD1 (5 bases). The CDR3 totals 14 residues. The V gene's germline CDR1 is MDHEN and CDR2 SYDVKM. Trimming removed 1 base from V and 9 bases from J, with 10 bases in between. CDR3 sequence: CASSLSAGTSPLHF. The DNA of the CDR3 is TGTGCCAGCAGTTTATCAGCAGGGACTTCACCCCTCCACTTT.

This sequence joins TRBV5-1 and TRBJ1-1; no clear D gene. Germline CDR1 reads SGHRS; CDR2 reads YFSETQ. The CDR3 totals 14 residues. The V end was cut by 0 bases, the J end by 2 bases, with 8 bases between. The CDR3 bases are TGCGCCAGCAGCTTGGGGGGATTCAACACTGAAGCTTTCTTT. Translating it yields CASSLGGFNTEAFF.

The genes are TRBV18 and TRBJ2-5; D call uncertain. Between the trimmed V and J ends, which lost 3 bases and 1 base, there was a span of 6 bases. CDR3 length equals 13 residues. CDR1 and CDR2 (germline): KGHSH, LQKENI. CDR3 DNA: TGTGCCAGCTCACCTACTGGCCAAGAGACCCAGTACTTC. Residues: CASSPTGQETQYF.

The table lists this clone with a few counts. The V gene is TRBV5-1, the J gene TRBJ2-7; a weak D match, TRBD2 (6 bases). Germline CDR1 SGHRS, CDR2 YFSETQ. V lost 0 bases and J 3 bases, leaving 13 bases between the germline ends. This CDR3 is built from 15 residues. The CDR3 region is CASSLVTGDGYEQYF. The CDR3 bases are TGCGCCAGCAGCTTGGTTACGGGGGACGGCTACGAGCAGTACTTC.

In its sample, this clone was seen a few times. The CDR3 nucleotides are TGTGCCAGCAGCTTCCGTAACTATGGCTACACCTTC. Its translation: CASSFRNYGYTF. The chain employs TRBV7-2 and TRBJ1-2; D is ambiguous. The germline V and J ends were trimmed by 3 bases and 1 base, with 3 bases remaining between them. The germline gives CDR1 SGHTA, CDR2 FQGNSA. The CDR3 extends over 12 amino acids.

J is TRBJ1-1 and V is TRBV19, with TRBD1 identical over 7 bases. Germline-derived CDR1 and CDR2 are LNHDA and SQIVND (reference sequence). Trimming removed 8 bases from V and 2 bases from J; junction bases left unmatched: 14. This CDR3 has 16 amino acids. In nucleotides, the CDR3 is TGTGCCAGTTTACCCCGAGCTAGACAGGGAAACACTGAAGCTTTCTTT. It yields the protein CASLPRARQGNTEAFF.

This clone appeared a few times. This sequence joins TRBV3-1 (or the pseudogene TRBV3-2) and TRBJ2-3; 12 positions agree with TRBD2. With V trimmed by 4 bases and J by 6 bases, 2 bases remained unmatched. The CDR3 is 14 amino acids. Germline values: CDR1 LGHDT, CDR2 YNNKEL (reference sequence). CDR3 nucleotides: TGTGCCAGCAGCCGAGGGACTAGCGGGGATACGCAGTATTTT. Encoded protein: CASSRGTSGDTQYF.

This clone is a singleton in its sample. The chain joins TRBV19 to TRBJ2-1; D might be TRBD2 (6 bases). Trimming took off 4 bases at V and 5 bases at J, with 15 bases between the two ends. This CDR3 is 15 amino acids long. Germline CDR1 is LNHDA and CDR2 is SQIVND (reference sequence). The CDR3 region has the DNA TGTGCCAGTAGTACTCTATCGGGAGCTAACAATGAGCAGTTCTTC. It specifies CASSTLSGANNEQFF.

This chain connects TRBV5-1 to TRBJ1-2; tentatively, D is TRBD1 (6 bases). The CDR3 is 15 residues long. Germline CDR1 SGHRS, CDR2 YFSETQ. Trimming stripped 0 bases from V and 3 bases from J, with 12 bases between. The chain's CDR3 is CASSLGGGGDYGYTF. The CDR3 bases are TGCGCCAGCAGCTTGGGAGGGGGAGGAGACTATGGCTACACCTTC.

The rearrangement uses TRBV2 and TRBJ2-2; D not certain. The CDR3 sequence is 13 residues long. Trimming removed 4 bases at V and 6 bases at J, with 9 bases between. Germline V gene data show CDR1 as SNHLY and CDR2 as FYNNEI. The CDR3 coding sequence is TGTGCCAGCAGTGGGCCCCCCCCCGGGGAGCTGTTTTTT. The encoded protein is CASSGPPPGELFF.

The rearrangement joins TRBV6-5 to TRBJ2-3; TRBD1 agrees at 7 bases. CDR1 and CDR2 (germline): MNHEY, SVGAGI. CDR3 length equals 14 residues. The trim removed 6 bases at V and 1 base at J, leaving 4 bases unmatched. The CDR3 bases are TGTGCCAGCAGCCTAGACAGGGGCACAGATACGCAGTATTTT. This translates into CASSLDRGTDTQYF.

The chain has TRBV5-4 and TRBJ2-1, with TRBD2 as a possible D gene (6 bases). Germline V gene lookup returns CDR1 SGHNT and CDR2 YYREEE (reference sequence). The ends were cut back, 4 bases at V and 2 bases at J, with 16 bases in the middle. The CDR3 has 16 amino acids. This CDR3 reads CASSTGGAGPYNEQFF. The CDR3 nucleotides read TGTGCCAGCAGCACCGGGGGAGCGGGCCCCTACAATGAGCAGTTCTTC.